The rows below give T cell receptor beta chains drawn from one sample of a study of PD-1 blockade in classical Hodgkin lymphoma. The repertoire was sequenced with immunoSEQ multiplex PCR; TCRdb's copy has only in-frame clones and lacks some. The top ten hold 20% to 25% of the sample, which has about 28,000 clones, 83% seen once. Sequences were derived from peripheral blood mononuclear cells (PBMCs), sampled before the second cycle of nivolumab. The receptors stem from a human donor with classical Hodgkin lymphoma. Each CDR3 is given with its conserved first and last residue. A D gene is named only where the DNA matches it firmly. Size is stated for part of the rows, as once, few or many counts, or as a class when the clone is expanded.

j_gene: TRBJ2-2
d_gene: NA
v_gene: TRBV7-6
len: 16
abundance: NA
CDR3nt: TGTGCCAGCAGCTCCGAGGGGCTAGCGAGTGCCGGGGAGCTGTTTTTT
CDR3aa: CASSSEGLASAGELFF

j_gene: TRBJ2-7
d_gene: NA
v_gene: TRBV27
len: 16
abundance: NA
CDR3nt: TGTGCCAGCAGTTTAACGGGGGACTTTCGCTCCTACGAGCAGTACTTC
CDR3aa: CASSLTGDFRSYEQYF

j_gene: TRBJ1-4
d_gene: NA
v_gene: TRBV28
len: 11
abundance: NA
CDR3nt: TGTGCCAGCAGGGAGAAGGAAAAACTGTTTTTT
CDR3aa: CASREKEKLFF

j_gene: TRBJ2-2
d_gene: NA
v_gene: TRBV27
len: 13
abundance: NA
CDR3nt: TGTGCCAGCAGAACTGCGGGGAACGGGGAGCTGTTTTTT
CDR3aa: CASRTAGNGELFF

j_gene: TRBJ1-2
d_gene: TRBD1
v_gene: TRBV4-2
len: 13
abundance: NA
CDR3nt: TGTGCCAGCAGCCCCTTAGACAGGGACCCCTACACCTTC
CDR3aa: CASSPLDRDPYTF

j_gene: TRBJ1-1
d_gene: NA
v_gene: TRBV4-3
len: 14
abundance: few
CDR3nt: TGCGCCAGCAGTCATACAGGGATGAACACTGAAGCTTTCTTT
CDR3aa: CASSHTGMNTEAFF

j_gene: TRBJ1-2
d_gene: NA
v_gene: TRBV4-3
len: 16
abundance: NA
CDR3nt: TGCGCCAGCAGCCAAGTTTTGACAGTCACTAACTATGGCTACACCTTC
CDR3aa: CASSQVLTVTNYGYTF

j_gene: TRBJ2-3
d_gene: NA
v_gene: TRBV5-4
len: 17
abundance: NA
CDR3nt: TGTGCCAGCAGCTTGGAACTTCAATTGGGAATCGCAGATACGCAGTATTTT
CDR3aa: CASSLELQLGIADTQYF

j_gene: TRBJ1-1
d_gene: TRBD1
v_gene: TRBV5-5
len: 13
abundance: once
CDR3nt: TGTGCCTCCAGGGACAGGGGGCGAACTGAAGCTTTCTTT
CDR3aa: CASRDRGRTEAFF

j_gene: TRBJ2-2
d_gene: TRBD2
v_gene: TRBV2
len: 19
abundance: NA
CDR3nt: TGTGCCACTACCTACCTGGTGGTAGCGGGACTACTGCCCACCGGGGAGCTGTTTTTT
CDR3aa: CATTYLVVAGLLPTGELFF

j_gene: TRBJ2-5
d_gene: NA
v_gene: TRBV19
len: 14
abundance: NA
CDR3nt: TGTGCCAGTAGTATAGAAGCCCTGGGGGAGACCCAGTACTTC
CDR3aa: CASSIEALGETQYF

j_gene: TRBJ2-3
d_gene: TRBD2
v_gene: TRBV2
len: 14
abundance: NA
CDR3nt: TGTGCCAGCAGCTGGACTAGCGGGAGCGATACGCAGTATTTT
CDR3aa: CASSWTSGSDTQYF

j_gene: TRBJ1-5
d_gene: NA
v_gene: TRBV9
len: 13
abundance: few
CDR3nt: TGTGCCAGCAGCGTAGGAGGGGGGTTGCCCCAGCATTTT
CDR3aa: CASSVGGGLPQHF

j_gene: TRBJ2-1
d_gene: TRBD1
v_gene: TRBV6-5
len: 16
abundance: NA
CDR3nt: TGTGCCAGCAGTTCACCCGGGACAGGGAATGGGAATGAGCAGTTCTTC
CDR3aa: CASSSPGTGNGNEQFF

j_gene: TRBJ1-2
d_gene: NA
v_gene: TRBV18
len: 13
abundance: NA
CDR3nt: TGTGCCAGCTCACCGACTGACCGAACAGGAAACACCTTC
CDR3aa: CASSPTDRTGNTF

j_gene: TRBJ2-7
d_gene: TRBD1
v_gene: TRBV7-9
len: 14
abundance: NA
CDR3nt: TGTGCCAGCAGCTCCCGGGACAGGGGTTACGAGCAGTACTTC
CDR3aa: CASSSRDRGYEQYF

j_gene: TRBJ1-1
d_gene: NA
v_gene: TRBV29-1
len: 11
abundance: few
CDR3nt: TGCAGCATTGGGGGGAACACTGAAGCTTTCTTT
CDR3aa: CSIGGNTEAFF

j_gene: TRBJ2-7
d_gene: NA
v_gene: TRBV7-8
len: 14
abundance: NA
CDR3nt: TGTGCCAGCAGCGACCGACTGGGGTCCTACGAGCAGTACTTC
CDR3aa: CASSDRLGSYEQYF

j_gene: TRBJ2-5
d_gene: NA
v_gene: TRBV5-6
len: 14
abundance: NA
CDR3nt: TGTGCCAGCAGCTTGGTGGGGGACGGTCAGACCCAGTACTTC
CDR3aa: CASSLVGDGQTQYF

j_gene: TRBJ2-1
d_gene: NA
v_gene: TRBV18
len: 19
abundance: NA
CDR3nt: TGTGCCAGCTCACCAGCGTTGCGGACCATTCCTGCAGGGTACAATGAGCAGTTCTTC
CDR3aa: CASSPALRTIPAGYNEQFF

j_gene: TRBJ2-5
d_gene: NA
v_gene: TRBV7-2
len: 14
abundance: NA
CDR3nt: TGTGCCAGCAGCTTAGGCAACAGGGCCTGGGCCCAGTACTTC
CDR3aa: CASSLGNRAWAQYF

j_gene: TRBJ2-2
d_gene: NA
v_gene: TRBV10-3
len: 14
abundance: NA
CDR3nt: TGTGCCATCAGTGAGAGACACAACACCGGGGAGCTGTTTTTT
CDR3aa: CAISERHNTGELFF

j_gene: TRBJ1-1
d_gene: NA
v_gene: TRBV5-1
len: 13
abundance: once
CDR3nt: TGCGCCAGCAGCTTGGAAGGGAACACTGAAGCTTTCTTT
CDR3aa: CASSLEGNTEAFF

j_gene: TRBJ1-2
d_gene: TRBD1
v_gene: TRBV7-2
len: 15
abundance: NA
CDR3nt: TGTGCCAGCAGCATTGGGACAGCCCTTAACTATGGCTACACCTTC
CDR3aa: CASSIGTALNYGYTF

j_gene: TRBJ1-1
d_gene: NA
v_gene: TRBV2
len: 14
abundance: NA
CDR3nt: TGTGCCAGCTTACCGATGGCGATGAACACTGAAGCTTTCTTT
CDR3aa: CASLPMAMNTEAFF

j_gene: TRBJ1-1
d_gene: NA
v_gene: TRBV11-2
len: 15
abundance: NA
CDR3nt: TGTGCCAGCAGCCCCCTTAGAGGGAAGAACACTGAAGCTTTCTTT
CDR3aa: CASSPLRGKNTEAFF

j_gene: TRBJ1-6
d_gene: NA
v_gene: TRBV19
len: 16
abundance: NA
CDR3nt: TGTGCCAGTAGTATGACCGGTATTACTTATAATTCACCCCTCCACTTT
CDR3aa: CASSMTGITYNSPLHF

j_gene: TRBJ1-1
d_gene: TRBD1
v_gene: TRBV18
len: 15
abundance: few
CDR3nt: TGTGCCAGCTCACTCCCGGGACAGAAGAACACTGAAGCTTTCTTT
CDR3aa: CASSLPGQKNTEAFF

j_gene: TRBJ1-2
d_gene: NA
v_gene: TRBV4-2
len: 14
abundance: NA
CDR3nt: TGTGCCAGCAGCCAAGGAGAAGGGTGGAATGGCTACACCTTC
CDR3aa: CASSQGEGWNGYTF

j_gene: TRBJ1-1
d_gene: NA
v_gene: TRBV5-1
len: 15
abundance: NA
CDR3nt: TGCGCCAGCAGCTTGGCCGGACGGATGAACACTGAAGCTTTCTTT
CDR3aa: CASSLAGRMNTEAFF

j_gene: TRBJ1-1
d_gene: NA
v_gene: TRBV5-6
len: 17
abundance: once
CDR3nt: TGTGCCAGCAGCGGGGGGCTGGTCCTCGGCCTGAACACTGAAGCTTTCTTT
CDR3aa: CASSGGLVLGLNTEAFF

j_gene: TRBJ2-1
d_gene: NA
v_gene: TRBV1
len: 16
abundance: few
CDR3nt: TGCACCAGCAGCCAACAGTCCGCAGGGAAGATCAATGAGCAGTTCTTC
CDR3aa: CTSSQQSAGKINEQFF

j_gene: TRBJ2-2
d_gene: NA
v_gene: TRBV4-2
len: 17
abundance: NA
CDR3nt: TGTGCCAGCAGCTTAGCGTCTGGCCGAACGAACACCGGGGAGCTGTTTTTT
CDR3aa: CASSLASGRTNTGELFF

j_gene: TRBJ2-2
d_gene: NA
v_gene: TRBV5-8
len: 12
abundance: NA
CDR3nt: TGTGCCAGCAGCTTTGCAGGCGGGGAGCTGTTTTTT
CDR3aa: CASSFAGGELFF